This TCR beta chain was profiled in a study of vaccination and CD4 T cells after COVID-19. Whole-study context: Control cultures were supplied with a CEFX pool, an HIV-1 Nef pool, or no peptide at all.

Cultured CD4+ T cell DNA was sequenced using the Oncomine TCR Beta short-read assay. TCRdb re-analysed the PCR reads in MiXCR, keeping a single row per CDR3 protein. The sample consists of a few thousand distinct CDR3 sequences, roughly a fifth of them appearing once. Comments on this clonotype: Its target is not known.

The treatment here: approximately 9-day PBMC culture with coronavirus spike peptide pools or control peptides (ViraFEST assay). CDR1 SGHAT and CDR2 FQNNGV come from the germline V gene. The ends were cut back, 5 bases at V and 8 bases at J, with 15 bases in the middle. This CDR3 contains 14 residues. The sequenced material came from CD4+ T cells from blood, cultured in vitro. This chain links TRBV11-2 with TRBJ1-4, with TRBD1 as a possible D gene (5 bases). The sequence derives from a human donor who had recovered from COVID-19. This chain's CDR3 is CASSHRSPGEKLFF. The DNA of the CDR3 is TGTGCCAGCAGCCACAGGTCTCCAGGGGAAAAACTGTTTTTT.